Listed here are 29 T cell receptor beta chains from one sample, sequenced in a study of shared clonotypes between healthy human individuals. TCRdb keeps only in-frame clones here, not all; method: immunoSEQ multiplex PCR. Of approximately 2,000,000 clones listed, just under 95% are singletons. The sample consisted of naive CD4+ T cells from PBMCs. Subset denoted: CD45RA+ positively selected. Receptors originate from a man younger than 30 in good health. Some clones in this sample may be carry-over from other donors' samples.

The chain is built from TRBV28 and TRBJ1-1; maybe TRBD1 (6 bases). The CDR3 has 15 residues. Germline assignment: CDR1 MDHEN and CDR2 SYDVKM. V lost 5 bases and J lost 5, with 18 bases in between. This CDR3 is CASSVGGPSVTEAFF. CDR3 bases: TGTGCCAGCAGTGTTGGGGGCCCGTCCGTAACTGAAGCTTTCTTT.

About this clone: Other DNA sequences in this specimen translate into the identical CDR3. The CDR3: CASSPRGGDGYTF. The CDR3 DNA follows: TGCGCCAGCAGCCCCCGAGGGGGAGATGGCTACACCTTC. This chain uses TRBV5-1 with TRBJ1-2, with a tentative D call TRBD1 (6 bases). The germline CDR1 and CDR2 sequences are SGHRS and YFSETQ. CDR3 length equals 13 residues. With 4 bases removed from V and 6 bases from J, the gap between germline ends came to 13 bases.

The rearrangement joins TRBV28 to TRBJ2-3, with D possibly matching TRBD2 (5 bases). Germline-derived CDR1 and CDR2 are MDHEN and SYDVKM. This CDR3 is built from 16 residues. V gave up 8 bases and J gave up 4 bases, with 22 bases separating them. The CDR3 spells CASRGRAGGGPDTQYF. DNA for the CDR3: TGTGCCAGCCGAGGGCGAGCCGGAGGAGGACCAGATACGCAGTATTTT.

For this clone: The identical CDR3 is also encoded by other nucleotide sequences in the sample. The chain has TRBV27 and TRBJ2-3; 8 nucleotides line up with TRBD2. Germline V gives CDR1 MNHEY, CDR2 SMNVEV (reference sequence). The ends lost 6 bases at V and 1 base at J; junction bases unmatched: 6. The CDR3 has 15 residues. The DNA of the CDR3 is TGTGCCAGCAGCTCGCCGGGACTAGGCACAGATACGCAGTATTTT. Amino acids: CASSSPGLGTDTQYF.

This clone was detected once. The J gene is TRBJ2-1, the V gene TRBV19, with D possibly matching TRBD2 (5 bases). The CDR3 consists of 12 residues. The ends were cut back, 2 bases at V and 10 bases at J, with 9 bases in the middle. Germline loops: CDR1 LNHDA, CDR2 SQIVND (reference sequence). In nucleotides, the CDR3 is TGTGCCAGTAGTATAAGGGAGCGAGAGCAGTTCTTC. Translation gives CASSIREREQFF. Using reference TRBV19 and TRBJ2-1 for the parts outside the CDR3, the full variable domain is DGGITQSPKYLFRKEGQNVTLSCEQNLNHDAMYWYRQDPGQGLRLIYYSQIVNDFQKGDIAEGYSVSREKKESFPLTVTSAQKNPTAFYLCASSIREREQFFGPGTRLTVL.

The V call is TRBV28, the J call TRBJ2-1, with D tentatively TRBD1 (7 bases). The CDR3 length is 15 residues. Germline V gives CDR1 MDHEN, CDR2 SYDVKM. V was shortened by 0 bases and J by 7 bases, with 13 bases between the two germline ends. The CDR3 region has the DNA TGTGCCAGCAGTTTATGGCGGGACAGAAGGAATGAGCAGTTCTTC. This codes for CASSLWRDRRNEQFF.

The chain combines TRBV5-1 with TRBJ2-1, with 7 bases fitting TRBD1. This CDR3 is 14 amino acids long. V was clipped by 0 bases and J by 6 bases; unmatched bases: 3. CDR1 SGHRS and CDR2 YFSETQ come from the germline V gene. The CDR3 nucleotides are TGCGCCAGCAGCTTGGGGGCAGGGGGCAATGAGCAGTTCTTC. It encodes CASSLGAGGNEQFF. The full variable domain, completed using reference TRBV5-1 and TRBJ2-1, is KAGVTQTPRYLIKTRGQQVTLSCSPISGHRSVSWYQQTPGQGLQFLFEYFSETQRNKGNFPGRFSGRQFSNSRSEMNVSTLELGDSALYLCASSLGAGGNEQFFGPGTRLTVL.

The V gene is TRBV14, the J gene TRBJ1-1; tentative D call: TRBD1 (5 bases). The CDR3 spans 15 residues. Germline V CDR1 and CDR2: SGHDN, FVKESK. V was cut by 3 bases and J by 0 bases, with 11 bases left in between. The CDR3 DNA is TGTGCCAGCAGCCAGTGGGGGAGCATGAACACTGAAGCTTTCTTT. Protein: CASSQWGSMNTEAFF.

This clone showed up just once. The chain couples TRBV4-2 to TRBJ1-2; TRBD1 matches 7 bases. This CDR3 comprises 16 residues. The V gene's germline CDR1 is LGHNA and CDR2 YNFKEQ. Trimming cost V 1 base and J 0 bases; bases outside gene matches: 5. CDR3 coding DNA: TGTGCCAGCAGCCAAGCACAGGGGAGTGCTAACTATGGCTACACCTTC. Residues: CASSQAQGSANYGYTF.

The J gene is TRBJ1-4, the V gene TRBV18, with 10 bases matching TRBD1. From germline, CDR1 is KGHSH and CDR2 LQKENI. V lost 1 base to trimming and J lost 6 bases; unmatched junction nucleotides: 5. The CDR3 consists of 16 residues. The CDR3 loop reads CASSPLRTGGDEKLFF. The DNA of the CDR3 is TGTGCCAGCTCACCACTCCGGACAGGGGGAGATGAAAAACTGTTTTTT.

V usage is TRBV9 and J usage is TRBJ2-7, with 9 bases aligning to TRBD2. This CDR3 region has 14 residues. The germline CDR1 and CDR2 sequences are SGDLS and YYNGEE. With V trimmed by 4 bases and J by 4 bases, 6 bases remained unmatched. In DNA form, the CDR3 reads TGTGCCAGCAGCCCCTCTACTAGCGGGTACGAGCAGTACTTC. It translates to CASSPSTSGYEQYF.

This sequence joins TRBV29-1 and TRBJ2-5; 9 bases map to TRBD1. CDR1 and CDR2 from the germline V gene are SQVTM and ANQGSEA. This CDR3 contains 14 residues. The V segment lost 3 bases and the J segment 5 bases; nucleotides outside the gene matches: 7. The DNA of the CDR3 is TGCAGCGTTGATGGGACAGGGTACGCGGAGACCCAGTACTTC. It translates to CSVDGTGYAETQYF.

The chain is built from TRBV5-1 and TRBJ1-4, with D perhaps matching TRBD1 (5 bases). Germline loops: CDR1 SGHRS, CDR2 YFSETQ. V was pared by 4 bases and J by 8 bases, with 18 bases between. The CDR3 runs 15 residues. The CDR3 DNA sequence: TGCGCCAGCAGCGCAGTAGAGATCGGGGGGGAAAAACTGTTTTTT. This translates into CASSAVEIGGEKLFF.

This clone showed up just a few times. The V and J genes are TRBV11-2 and TRBJ1-3; D unresolved. Germline values: CDR1 SGHAT, CDR2 FQNNGV. The CDR3 is 14 amino acids. The V gene lost 3 bases and the J gene lost 3 bases, with 9 bases spanning the gap. CDR3 sequence (DNA): TGTGCCAGCAGCTTTTCGGGCCTTGGAAACACCATATATTTT. Translated: CASSFSGLGNTIYF.

The genes are TRBV7-7 and TRBJ1-4; tentative D call: TRBD1 (6 bases). The V gene's germline CDR1 is SSHAT and CDR2 FNYEAQ (reference sequence). This CDR3 region has 20 residues. Trimming shortened V by 3 bases and J by 8 bases, and 31 bases separated the two germline ends. CDR3 in DNA: TGTGCCAGCAGCTTCATCACCCACCAAACTCGGGGGGGGGCGAAGGAAAAACTGTTTTTT. It is translated as CASSFITHQTRGGAKEKLFF.

The chain uses TRBV5-1 and TRBJ2-5; 7 bases are a match to TRBD1. This CDR3 spans 14 amino acids. Germline V gene lookup returns CDR1 SGHRS and CDR2 YFSETQ. J gave up 2 bases and V 4 bases, and 5 bases lay outside the gene matches. The CDR3 reads CASSQRGQQETQYF. CDR3 sequence (DNA): TGCGCCAGCAGCCAGAGGGGACAGCAAGAGACCCAGTACTTC.

The rearrangement uses TRBV28 and TRBJ2-7, with D maybe TRBD2 (6 bases). This CDR3 spans 15 amino acids. Per the germline V gene, CDR1 is MDHEN and CDR2 is SYDVKM. Trimming shortened V by 6 bases and J by 2 bases, and 17 bases separated the two germline ends. The CDR3 protein is CASRETGTETYEQYF. The CDR3 DNA is TGTGCCAGCAGAGAAACCGGGACTGAAACCTACGAGCAGTACTTC.

This clone has only one observation. The sample holds other DNA sequences that translate to the same CDR3. The J gene is TRBJ2-1, the V gene TRBV7-2; 7 bases are a match to TRBD2. After removal of 3 bases from V and 0 bases from J, the junction contained 2 bases not matched to a gene. The CDR3 has 15 residues. Germline V gene lookup returns CDR1 SGHTA and CDR2 FQGNSA. In nucleotides, the CDR3 is TGTGCCAGCAGCTTCGGCGGGAGCTCCTACAATGAGCAGTTCTTC. Translation gives CASSFGGSSYNEQFF.

Details on this clone: Within the sample, other DNA sequences also encode this same CDR3. This chain links TRBV28 with TRBJ1-2, with TRBD1 as a possible D gene (6 bases). Trimming shortened V by 3 bases and J by 2 bases, and 10 bases separated the two germline ends. The V gene's germline CDR1 is MDHEN and CDR2 SYDVKM. The CDR3 has 14 residues. CDR3 DNA: TGTGCCAGCAGTTTGCCCGGACAGAACTATGGCTACACCTTC. This codes for CASSLPGQNYGYTF.

The CDR3 region has the DNA TGTGCCAGCAGCTCCCGGGACCCTAGACCCTCTGGGGCCAACGTCCTGACTTTC. Amino acids: CASSSRDPRPSGANVLTF. V usage is TRBV5-6 and J usage is TRBJ2-6, with D perhaps TRBD1 or TRBD2 (5 bases each). The V gene's germline CDR1 is SGHDT and CDR2 YYEEEE. This CDR3 is built from 18 residues. V dropped 3 bases and J dropped 0 bases, with 16 bases sitting between them. Full variable domain (remainder filled in from reference TRBV5-6 and TRBJ2-6): DAGVTQSPTHLIKTRGQQVTLRCSPKSGHDTVSWYQQALGQGPQFIFQYYEEEERQRGNFPDRFSGHQFPNYSSELNVNALLLGDSALYLCASSSRDPRPSGANVLTFGAGSRLTVL.

The chain combines TRBV19 with TRBJ2-1, with TRBD2 matching over 11 bases. Germline CDR1 LNHDA, CDR2 SQIVND (reference sequence). The J segment lost 8 bases and the V segment lost 5 bases, leaving 14 bases of the junction unmatched. The length of the CDR3 is 17 residues. The CDR3 DNA reads as TGTGCCAGTAGTCTCCGCCCCTATAGCGGGAGGGCCCATGAGCAGTTCTTC. Translation: CASSLRPYSGRAHEQFF.

V usage is TRBV9 and J usage is TRBJ2-2; 10 bases align to TRBD1. V was pared by 5 bases and J by 5 bases, with 6 bases of the junction left unmatched. The CDR3 spans 15 residues. Germline assignment: CDR1 SGDLS and CDR2 YYNGEE. The chain's CDR3 is CASRTGDRGTGELFF. The CDR3 region has the DNA TGTGCCAGCAGGACCGGGGACAGGGGTACCGGGGAGCTGTTTTTT.

The rearrangement joins TRBV5-4 to TRBJ2-7; D not certain. Per germline, CDR1 SGHNT and CDR2 YYREEE (reference sequence). The length of the CDR3 is 13 residues. Trimming removed 5 bases from V and 0 bases from J, with 9 bases in between. CDR3 region: CASRHRLSYEQYF. The CDR3 DNA sequence: TGTGCCAGCAGGCACCGGCTCTCCTACGAGCAGTACTTC. The variable domain in full, with the rest retrieved from reference TRBV5-4 and TRBJ2-7, is ETGVTQSPTHLIKTRGQQVTLRCSSQSGHNTVSWYQQALGQGPQFIFQYYREEENGRGNFPPRFSGLQFPNYSSELNVNALELDDSALYLCASRHRLSYEQYFGPGTRLTVT.

This clone was observed once. Other DNA sequences in the same sample also yield this CDR3. V gene TRBV7-2 combines with J gene TRBJ1-3; D uncertain. Trimming left V 3 bases short and J 0 bases short, with 9 bases between. The germline V gene has CDR1 SGHTA and CDR2 FQGNSA. This CDR3 contains 15 residues. CDR3 region: CASSLGRISGNTIYF. CDR3 nucleotides: TGTGCCAGCAGCTTGGGCCGGATCTCTGGAAACACCATATATTTT.

The rearrangement uses TRBV29-1 and TRBJ2-1; 9 bases map to TRBD2. The CDR3 sequence is 13 residues long. The trim removed 1 base at V and 5 bases at J, leaving 0 bases unmatched. Germline V gene lookup returns CDR1 SQVTM and CDR2 ANQGSEA. Here the CDR3 reads CSVEGLADNEQFF. In nucleotides, the CDR3 is TGCAGCGTTGAAGGACTAGCGGACAATGAGCAGTTCTTC.

This clone was observed once. The same CDR3 arises from other DNA sequences in this sample as well. The chain combines TRBV5-1 with TRBJ1-2; no definite D call. The V gene lost 4 bases and the J gene lost 0 bases, with 7 bases spanning the gap. CDR1 SGHRS and CDR2 YFSETQ come from the germline V gene. The CDR3 totals 13 residues. The CDR3 spells CASSPTANYGYTF. CDR3 nucleotide sequence: TGCGCCAGCAGCCCCACAGCTAACTATGGCTACACCTTC.

The chain has TRBV11-2 and TRBJ2-5, with a possible D match to TRBD2 (5 bases). This CDR3 is built from 15 residues. Germline CDR1 SGHAT, CDR2 FQNNGV. The V gene lost 0 bases and the J gene lost 5 bases, with 13 bases spanning the gap. The CDR3 sequence is CASSLEEPRGETQYF. In nucleotides, the CDR3 is TGTGCCAGCAGCTTAGAGGAACCCCGAGGGGAGACCCAGTACTTC.

The rearrangement links TRBV29-1 to TRBJ2-7; the D call may be TRBD1 or TRBD2 (6 bases each). CDR3 length equals 12 residues. Germline loops: CDR1 SQVTM, CDR2 ANQGSEA. The V end lost 7 bases, the J end lost 6 bases, and 16 bases lay between the germline ends. The CDR3 loop is CSGATRGGEQYF. CDR3 DNA: TGCAGCGGTGCGACCAGGGGAGGCGAGCAGTACTTC.

This clone has more than one count but fewer than ten. Other DNA sequences in the same sample also yield this CDR3. The chain is built from TRBV18 and TRBJ1-5; possibly TRBD1 for D (6 bases). The CDR3 consists of 13 residues. Germline V gene lookup returns CDR1 KGHSH and CDR2 LQKENI. The germline V and J ends were trimmed by 3 bases and 6 bases, with 9 bases remaining between them. CDR3 protein: CASSPGGGQPQHF. Written as DNA, the CDR3 is TGTGCCAGCTCACCCGGAGGGGGTCAGCCCCAGCATTTT.